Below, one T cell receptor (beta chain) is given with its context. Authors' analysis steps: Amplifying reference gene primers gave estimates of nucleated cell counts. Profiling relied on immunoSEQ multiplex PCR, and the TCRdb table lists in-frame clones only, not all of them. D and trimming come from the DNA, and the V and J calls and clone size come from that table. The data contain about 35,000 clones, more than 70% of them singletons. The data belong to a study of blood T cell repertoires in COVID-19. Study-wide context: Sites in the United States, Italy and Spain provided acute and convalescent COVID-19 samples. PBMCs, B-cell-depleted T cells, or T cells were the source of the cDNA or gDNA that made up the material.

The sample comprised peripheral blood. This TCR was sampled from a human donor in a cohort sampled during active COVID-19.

In nucleotides, the CDR3 is TGCGCCAGCAGCTTGGCCGGGGAGAGCTCTGGAAACACCATATATTTT. It is translated as CASSLAGESSGNTIYF. The J gene is TRBJ1-3, the V gene TRBV5-1; D is ambiguous. V gave up 0 bases and J gave up 0 bases, with 10 bases separating them. In germline, CDR1 is SGHRS, CDR2 YFSETQ. The CDR3 covers 16 residues.